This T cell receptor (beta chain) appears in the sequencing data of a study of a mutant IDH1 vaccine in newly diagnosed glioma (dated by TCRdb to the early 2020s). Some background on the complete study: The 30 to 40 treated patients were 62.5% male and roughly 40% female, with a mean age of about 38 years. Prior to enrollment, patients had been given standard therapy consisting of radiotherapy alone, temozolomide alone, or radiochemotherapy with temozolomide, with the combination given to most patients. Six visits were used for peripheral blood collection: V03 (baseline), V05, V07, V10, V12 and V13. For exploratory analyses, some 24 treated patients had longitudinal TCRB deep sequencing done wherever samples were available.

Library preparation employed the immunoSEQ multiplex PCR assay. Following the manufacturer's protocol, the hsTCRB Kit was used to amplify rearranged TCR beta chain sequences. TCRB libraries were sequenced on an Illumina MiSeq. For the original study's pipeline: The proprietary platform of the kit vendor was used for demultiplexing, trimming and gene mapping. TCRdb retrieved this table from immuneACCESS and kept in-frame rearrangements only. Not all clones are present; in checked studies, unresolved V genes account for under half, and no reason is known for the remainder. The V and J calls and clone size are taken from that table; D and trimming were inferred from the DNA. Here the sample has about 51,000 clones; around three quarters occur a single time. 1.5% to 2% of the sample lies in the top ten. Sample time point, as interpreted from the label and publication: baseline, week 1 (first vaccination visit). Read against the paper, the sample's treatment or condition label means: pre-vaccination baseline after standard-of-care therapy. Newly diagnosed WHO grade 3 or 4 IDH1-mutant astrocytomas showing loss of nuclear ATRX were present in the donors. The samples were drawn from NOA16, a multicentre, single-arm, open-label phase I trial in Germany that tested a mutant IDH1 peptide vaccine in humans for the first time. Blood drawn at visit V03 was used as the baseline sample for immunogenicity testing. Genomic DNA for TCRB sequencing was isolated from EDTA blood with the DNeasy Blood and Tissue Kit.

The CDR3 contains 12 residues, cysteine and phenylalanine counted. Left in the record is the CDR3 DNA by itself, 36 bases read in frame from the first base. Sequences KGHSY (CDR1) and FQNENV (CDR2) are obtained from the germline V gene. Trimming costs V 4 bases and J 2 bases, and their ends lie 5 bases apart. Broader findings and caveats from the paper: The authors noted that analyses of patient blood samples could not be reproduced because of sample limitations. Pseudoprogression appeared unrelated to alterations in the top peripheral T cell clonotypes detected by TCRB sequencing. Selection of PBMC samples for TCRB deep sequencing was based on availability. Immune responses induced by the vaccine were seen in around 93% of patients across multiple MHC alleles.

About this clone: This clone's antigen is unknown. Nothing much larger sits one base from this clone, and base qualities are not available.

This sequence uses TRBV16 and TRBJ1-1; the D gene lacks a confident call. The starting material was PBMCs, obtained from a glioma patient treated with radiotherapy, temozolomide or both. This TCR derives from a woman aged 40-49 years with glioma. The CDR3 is CASSPLNTEAFF. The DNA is TGTGCCAGCAGCCCGCTAAACACTGAAGCTTTCTTT.